One TCR beta chain is described in this entry. This receptor's antigen is unknown. Qualities for individual bases were not recorded, and no much larger clone is one base off. For the CD8 naive samples, CD45RO-negative cells were positively selected for CCR7, yielding a CD45RA+CCR7+ population from which TemRA cells were excluded. The donors were healthy, HIV-negative adults who had no recently reported acute infections or vaccinations. Only Caucasian adults living in Nashville, Tennessee, USA were represented among the donors. Blood was collected by leukapheresis, and PBMCs were isolated by Ficoll-Histopaque density gradient centrifugation and then cryopreserved in liquid nitrogen vapor phase. Analytical flow cytometry was used to check the purity and quantity of every magnetically sorted T cell population. Each sorted fraction had its genomic DNA isolated and then quantified by UV absorbance on a Nanodrop 2000c.

This entry is derived from a study of shared clonotypes between healthy human individuals (TCRdb year 2020). About the full investigation: Two women and a few men aged 18 to 49 years were included in the cohort. Between about 0.85 and 8.9 billion PBMCs per donor were obtained by leukapheresis. For each donor, CD4 naive and CD4 memory were each run on three plates, CD8 naive on two plates, and CD8 memory on one plate. To estimate repertoire size and how much clonotype sharing occurs between individuals, the study deeply sequenced the blood TCR repertoires of roughly 5 healthy adults. Different laboratories and diverse techniques were used to prepare libraries and sequence TCR repertoires, to increase sequencing depth and limit assay-specific biases.

Cut back by 8 bases and 0 bases, the V and J ends lie 14 bases apart. CDR3 length: 15 amino acids, cysteine to phenylalanine. The DNA shown is the 45-base CDR3, in frame from base 1. Reading the germline V gene (reference sequence) gives CDR1 LNHDA and CDR2 SQIVND. Points the paper makes about the study in general: When several donors were compared, the shared fraction of clonotypes was around 5% for naive CD4, 3% to 4% for naive CD8, more than 2% for memory CD4, and 0.35% to 0.5% for memory CD8. Pairwise subsampling indicated that sequencing depth was expected to affect the degree of clonotype sharing among donors. The small number of donors limited the genetic and exposure-history diversity represented. Larger estimated clonotype richness was generally found for naive subsets than for memory subsets. Rarefaction of sorted-subset datasets indicated incomplete sequencing despite the large sequencing depth. Sampling was restricted to blood, and TCR repertoires in tissues likely differ from the TCR repertoires found in blood. Compared with non-shared clonotypes, the clonotypes found in all four sorted-subset donors had higher generation probabilities.

TCR CDR3 regions were amplified from genomic DNA by multiplex PCR using the deep immunoSEQ assay. Genomic DNA extracted from each cell subset was distributed evenly over all wells of several immunoSEQ 96-well plates, and each plate served as one replicate. Each replicate PCR for sorted subsets received 200 ng genomic DNA, equal to about 30,000 T cell genomes. Purified libraries were measured with a Qubit 3.0 fluorometer, size-checked on a Bioanalyzer 2100, and measured again with the KAPA Library Quantification kit. Every immunoSEQ 96-well plate was sequenced on a dedicated single-read 150-cycle Illumina NextSeq 550 flow cell. On the study's bioinformatics: Because only junctional sequences without quality scores were contained in the immunoSEQ output, filtering matching that applied to full-length reads could not be performed. To assign V/J genes and CDR3, sequences were annotated against IMGT germline references using PyIR, a Python wrapper for IgBLAST v1.9. Any read was removed if the V/J assignment was weak (E-value above 1e-6), the CDR3 was missing, or the read contained stop codons, out-of-frame junctions, or ambiguous translated residues. A V3J clonotype was defined by an identical inferred V gene, J gene, and CDR3 amino acid sequence. Percentage overlap between repertoires was calculated by dividing the number of shared unique clonotypes by the size of the smaller repertoire. Three approaches were used to assess repertoire richness: RTK rarefaction, the Chao1 estimator, and Recon v2.1 estimates of unobserved clonotypes. OLGA was used to compute generation probabilities for all TCRbeta clonotypes that the gDNA method yielded from a few donors. As stored in TCRdb, this immuneACCESS dataset retains in-frame rearrangements with V and J assigned. A fraction of the clones does not appear; measured against another copy, unresolved V genes explain less than half of the discrepancy, and the remainder lacks a known reason. Clonal size and the V and J genes are those of that table, whereas D and trimming came from the DNA. The sample table shows around 2.1 million clones, and 85% to 95% are seen once. Under 2% of the sample belongs to the ten largest clones.

Sample: naive CD8+ T cells from PBMCs. In the paper's terms, the cell subset or site label means: CD45RA+CCR7+. The sequence joins TRBV19 to TRBJ1-5; the D gene remains uncertain. The source is a young man in good health. Some clones in this sample may be carry-over from other donors' samples. CDR3 loop: CASDGVPGSNQPQHF. DNA sequence: TGTGCCAGTGATGGGGTTCCGGGTAGCAATCAGCCCCAGCATTTT.